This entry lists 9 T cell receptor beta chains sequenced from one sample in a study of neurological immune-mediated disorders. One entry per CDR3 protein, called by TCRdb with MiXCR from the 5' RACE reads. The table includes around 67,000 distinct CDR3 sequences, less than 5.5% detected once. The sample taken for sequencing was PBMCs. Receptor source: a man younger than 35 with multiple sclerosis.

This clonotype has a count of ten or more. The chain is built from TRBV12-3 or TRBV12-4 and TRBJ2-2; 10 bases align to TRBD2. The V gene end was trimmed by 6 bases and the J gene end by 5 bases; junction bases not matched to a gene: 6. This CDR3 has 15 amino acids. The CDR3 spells CASRALAGVTGELFF. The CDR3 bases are TGTGCCAGCAGAGCCCTAGCGGGGGTAACCGGGGAGCTGTTTTTT.

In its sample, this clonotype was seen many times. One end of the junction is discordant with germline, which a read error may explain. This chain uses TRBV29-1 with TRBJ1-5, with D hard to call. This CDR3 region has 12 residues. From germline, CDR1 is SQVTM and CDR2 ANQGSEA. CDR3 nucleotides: TGCAGCGCTCAGTATAGCAATCAGCCCCAGAATTTT. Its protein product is CSAQYSNQPQNF.

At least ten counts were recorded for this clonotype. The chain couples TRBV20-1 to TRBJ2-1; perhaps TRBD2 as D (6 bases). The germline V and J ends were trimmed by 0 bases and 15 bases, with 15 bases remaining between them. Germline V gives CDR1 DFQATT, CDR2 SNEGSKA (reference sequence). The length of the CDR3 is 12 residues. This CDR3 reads CSARDLGEVLFF. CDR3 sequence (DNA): TGCAGTGCTAGAGATTTGGGGGAGGTTCTGTTCTTC.

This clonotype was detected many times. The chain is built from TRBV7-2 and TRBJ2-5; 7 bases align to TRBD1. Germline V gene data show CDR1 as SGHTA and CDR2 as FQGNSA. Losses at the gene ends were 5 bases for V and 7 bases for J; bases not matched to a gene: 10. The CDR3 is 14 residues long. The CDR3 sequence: CASSHTQGMGTQYF. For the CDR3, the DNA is TGTGCCAGCAGCCATACACAGGGGATGGGGACCCAGTACTTC.

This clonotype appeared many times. CDR3 loop: CASSQNRYEQYF. Written as DNA, the CDR3 is TGTGCCAGCAGCCAAAACAGATACGAGCAGTACTTC. This chain joins TRBV3-1 and TRBJ2-7; no reliable D call. Trimming cost V 2 bases and J 4 bases, with 6 bases left between them. The CDR3 contains 12 residues. Germline assignment: CDR1 LGHDT and CDR2 YNNKEL (reference sequence).

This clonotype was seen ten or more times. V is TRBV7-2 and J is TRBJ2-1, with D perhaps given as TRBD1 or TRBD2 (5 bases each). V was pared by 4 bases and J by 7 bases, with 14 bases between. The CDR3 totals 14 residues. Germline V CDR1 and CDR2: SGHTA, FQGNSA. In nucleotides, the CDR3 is TGTGCCAGCAGCTCTTCCCGAGGGGTGAATGAGCAGTTCTTC. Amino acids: CASSSSRGVNEQFF.

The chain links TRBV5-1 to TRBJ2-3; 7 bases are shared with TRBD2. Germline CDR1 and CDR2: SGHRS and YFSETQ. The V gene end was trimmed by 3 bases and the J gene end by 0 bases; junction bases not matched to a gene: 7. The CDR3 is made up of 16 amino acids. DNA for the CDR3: TGCGCCAGCAGCTATTCGCTAGCGGATAGCACAGATACGCAGTATTTT. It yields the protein CASSYSLADSTDTQYF.

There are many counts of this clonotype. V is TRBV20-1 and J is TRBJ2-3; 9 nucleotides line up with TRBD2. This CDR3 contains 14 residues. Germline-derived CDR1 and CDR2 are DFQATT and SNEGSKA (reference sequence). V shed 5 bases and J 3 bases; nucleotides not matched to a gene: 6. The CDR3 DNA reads TGCAGTGCTCCTCCAGCGGGAGGTACAGATACGCAGTATTTT. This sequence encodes CSAPPAGGTDTQYF.

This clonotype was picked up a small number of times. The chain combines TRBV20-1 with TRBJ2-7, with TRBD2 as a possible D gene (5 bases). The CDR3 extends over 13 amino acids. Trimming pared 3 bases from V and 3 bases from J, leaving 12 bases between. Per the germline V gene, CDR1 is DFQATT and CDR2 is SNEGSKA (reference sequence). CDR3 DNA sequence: TGCAGTGCTAGGGTGTCCCGGGACTACGAGCAGTACTTC. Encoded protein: CSARVSRDYEQYF.